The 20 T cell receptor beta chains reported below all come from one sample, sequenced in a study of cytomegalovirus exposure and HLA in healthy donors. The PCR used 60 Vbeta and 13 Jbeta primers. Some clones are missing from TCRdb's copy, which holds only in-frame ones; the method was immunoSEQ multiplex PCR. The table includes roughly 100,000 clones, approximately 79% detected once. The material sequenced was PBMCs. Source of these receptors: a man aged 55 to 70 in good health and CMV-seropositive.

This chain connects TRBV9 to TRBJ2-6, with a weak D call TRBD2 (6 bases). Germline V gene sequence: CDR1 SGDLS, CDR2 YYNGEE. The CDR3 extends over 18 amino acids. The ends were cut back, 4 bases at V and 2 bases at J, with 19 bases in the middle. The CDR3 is CASSPRTGEVTGANVLTF. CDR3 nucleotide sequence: TGTGCCAGCAGCCCGCGGACCGGGGAGGTGACTGGGGCCAACGTCCTGACTTTC.

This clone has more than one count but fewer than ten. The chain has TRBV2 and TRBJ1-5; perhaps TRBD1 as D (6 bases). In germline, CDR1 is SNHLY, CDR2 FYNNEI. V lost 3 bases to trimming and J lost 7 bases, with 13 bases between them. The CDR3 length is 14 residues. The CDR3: CASSEQGQGQPQHF. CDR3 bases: TGTGCCAGCAGTGAGCAGGGGCAAGGGCAGCCCCAGCATTTT.

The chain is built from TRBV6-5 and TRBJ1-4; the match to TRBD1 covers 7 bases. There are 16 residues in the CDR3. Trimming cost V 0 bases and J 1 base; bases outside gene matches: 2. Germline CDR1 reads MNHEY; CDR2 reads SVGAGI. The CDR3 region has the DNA TGTGCCAGCAGTTACTCTAACAGGGGAACTAATGAAAAACTGTTTTTT. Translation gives CASSYSNRGTNEKLFF.

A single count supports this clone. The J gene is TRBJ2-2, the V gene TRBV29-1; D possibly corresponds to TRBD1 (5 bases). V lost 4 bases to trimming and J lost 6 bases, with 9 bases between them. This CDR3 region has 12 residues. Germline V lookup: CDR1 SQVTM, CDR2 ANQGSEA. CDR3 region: CSVGLTAGELFF. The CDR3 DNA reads TGCAGCGTTGGGTTGACAGCCGGGGAGCTGTTTTTT.

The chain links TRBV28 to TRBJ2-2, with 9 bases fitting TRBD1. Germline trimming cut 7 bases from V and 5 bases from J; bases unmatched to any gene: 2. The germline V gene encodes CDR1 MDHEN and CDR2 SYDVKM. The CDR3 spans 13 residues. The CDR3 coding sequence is TGTGCCAGCACCGGGACAGGGACCGGGGAGCTGTTTTTT. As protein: CASTGTGTGELFF.

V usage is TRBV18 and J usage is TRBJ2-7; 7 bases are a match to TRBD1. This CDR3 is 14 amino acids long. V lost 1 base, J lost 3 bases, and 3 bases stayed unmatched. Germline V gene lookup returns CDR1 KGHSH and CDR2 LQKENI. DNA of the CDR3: TGTGCCAGCTCACCACGACAGGGCGTCTACGAGCAGTACTTC. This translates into CASSPRQGVYEQYF.

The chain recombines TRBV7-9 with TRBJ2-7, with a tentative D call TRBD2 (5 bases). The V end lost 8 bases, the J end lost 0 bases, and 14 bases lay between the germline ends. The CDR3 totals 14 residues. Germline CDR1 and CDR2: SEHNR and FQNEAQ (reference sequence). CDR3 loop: CASASSGISYEQYF. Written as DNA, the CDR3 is TGTGCCAGCGCATCCTCGGGGATCTCCTACGAGCAGTACTTC.

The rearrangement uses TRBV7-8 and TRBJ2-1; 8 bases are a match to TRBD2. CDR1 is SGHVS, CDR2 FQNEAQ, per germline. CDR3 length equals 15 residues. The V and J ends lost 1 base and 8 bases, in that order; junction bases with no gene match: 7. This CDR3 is CASSLGTSPPYEQFF. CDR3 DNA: TGTGCCAGCAGCTTAGGGACTAGCCCCCCTTATGAGCAGTTCTTC.

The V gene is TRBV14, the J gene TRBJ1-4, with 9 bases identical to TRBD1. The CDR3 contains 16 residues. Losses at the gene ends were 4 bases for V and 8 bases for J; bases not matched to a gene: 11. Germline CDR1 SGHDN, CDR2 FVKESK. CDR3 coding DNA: TGTGCCAGCAGCCCCCGAGACAGGGGGAAGGCGGAAAAACTGTTTTTT. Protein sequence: CASSPRDRGKAEKLFF.

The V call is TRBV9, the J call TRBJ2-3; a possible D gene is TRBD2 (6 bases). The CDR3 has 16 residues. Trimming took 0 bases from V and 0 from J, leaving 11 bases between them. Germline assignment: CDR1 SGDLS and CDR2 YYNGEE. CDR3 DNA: TGTGCCAGCAGCGTAGAGGGAGGACCTAGCACAGATACGCAGTATTTT. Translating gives CASSVEGGPSTDTQYF.

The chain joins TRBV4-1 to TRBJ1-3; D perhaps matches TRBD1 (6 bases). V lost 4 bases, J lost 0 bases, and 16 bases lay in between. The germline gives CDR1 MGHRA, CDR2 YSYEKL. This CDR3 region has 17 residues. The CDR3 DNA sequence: TGCGCCAGCAGCCCTCAGGGACTAGGGGGCTCTGGAAACACCATATATTTT. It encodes CASSPQGLGGSGNTIYF.

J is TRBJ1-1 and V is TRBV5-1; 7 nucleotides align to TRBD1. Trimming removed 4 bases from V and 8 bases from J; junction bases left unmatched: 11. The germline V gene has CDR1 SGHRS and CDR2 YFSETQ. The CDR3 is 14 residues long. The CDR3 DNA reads TGCGCCAGCAGCGCGGGACAGCCAGCAGGAGAAGCTTTCTTT. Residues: CASSAGQPAGEAFF.

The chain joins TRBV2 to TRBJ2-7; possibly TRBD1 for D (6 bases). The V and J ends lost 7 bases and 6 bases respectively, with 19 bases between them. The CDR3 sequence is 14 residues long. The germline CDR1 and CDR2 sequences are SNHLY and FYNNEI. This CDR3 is CASTAESRQAEQYF. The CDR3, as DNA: TGTGCCAGCACCGCGGAATCGCGACAGGCCGAGCAGTACTTC.

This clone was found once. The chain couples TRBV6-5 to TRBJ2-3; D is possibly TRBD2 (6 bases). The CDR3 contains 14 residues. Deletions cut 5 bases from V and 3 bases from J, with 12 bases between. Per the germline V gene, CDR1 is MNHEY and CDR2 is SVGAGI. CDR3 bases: TGTGCCAGCAGTCAGGGACTGGCGACAGATACGCAGTATTTT. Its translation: CASSQGLATDTQYF.

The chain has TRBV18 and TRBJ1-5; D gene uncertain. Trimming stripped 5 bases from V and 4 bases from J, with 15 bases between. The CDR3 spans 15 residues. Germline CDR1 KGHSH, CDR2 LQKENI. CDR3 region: CASSANGDSNQPQHF. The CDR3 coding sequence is TGTGCCAGCTCAGCGAACGGGGATTCGAATCAGCCCCAGCATTTT. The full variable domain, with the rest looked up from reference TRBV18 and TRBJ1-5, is NAGVMQNPRHLVRRRGQEARLRCSPMKGHSHVYWYRQLPEEGLKFMVYLQKENIIDESGMPKERFSAEFPKEGPSILRIQQVVRGDSAAYFCASSANGDSNQPQHFGDGTRLSIL.

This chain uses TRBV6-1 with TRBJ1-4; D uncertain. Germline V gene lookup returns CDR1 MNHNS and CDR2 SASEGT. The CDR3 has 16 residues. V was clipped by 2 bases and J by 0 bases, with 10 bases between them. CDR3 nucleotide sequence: TGTGCCAGCAGTGAATTGGTTGGAGCAACTAATGAAAAACTGTTTTTT. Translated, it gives CASSELVGATNEKLFF.

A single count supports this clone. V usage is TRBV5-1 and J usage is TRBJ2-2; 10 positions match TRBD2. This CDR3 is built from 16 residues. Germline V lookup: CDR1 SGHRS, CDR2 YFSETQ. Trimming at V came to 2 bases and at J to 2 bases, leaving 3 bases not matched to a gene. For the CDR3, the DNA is TGCGCCAGCAGCTTACTAGCGGGGCTAAACACCGGGGAGCTGTTTTTT. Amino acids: CASSLLAGLNTGELFF.

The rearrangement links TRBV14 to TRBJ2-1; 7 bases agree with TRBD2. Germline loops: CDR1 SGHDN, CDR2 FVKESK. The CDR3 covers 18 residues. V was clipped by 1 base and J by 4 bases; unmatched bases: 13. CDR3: CASSQALGLGENYNEQFF. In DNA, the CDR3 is TGTGCCAGCAGCCAAGCCCTAGGACTAGGCGAAAATTACAATGAGCAGTTCTTC.

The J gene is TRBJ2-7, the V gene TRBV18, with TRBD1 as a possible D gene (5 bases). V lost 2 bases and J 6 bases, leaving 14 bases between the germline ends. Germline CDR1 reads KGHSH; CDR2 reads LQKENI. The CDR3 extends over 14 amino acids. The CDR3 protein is CASSPDEGVGEQYF. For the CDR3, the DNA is TGTGCCAGCTCACCAGACGAAGGGGTAGGCGAGCAGTACTTC.

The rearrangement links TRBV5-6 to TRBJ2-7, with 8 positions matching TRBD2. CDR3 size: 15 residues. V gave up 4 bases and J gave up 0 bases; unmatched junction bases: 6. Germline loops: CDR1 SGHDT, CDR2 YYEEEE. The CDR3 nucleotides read TGTGCCAGCAGCCGGGGGGGCAGTCTCTCCTACGAGCAGTACTTC. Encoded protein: CASSRGGSLSYEQYF.